This T cell receptor (beta chain) was sequenced for a study of blood T cell repertoires in COVID-19. Across the whole study: Spain, Italy and the United States supplied samples that represented acute and convalescent COVID-19. The analysed material was cDNA or gDNA that came from T cells, B-cell-depleted T cells, or PBMCs.

Authors' processing steps: Amplification of reference gene primers was used by the study to estimate nucleated cell counts. TCRdb's table, derived via immunoSEQ multiplex PCR, lists solely in-frame clones and lacks some. V, J and clone size reflect that table, while D and trimming were determined from the DNA. The sample contains under 200,000 clones, less than 90% of which appear only once. The V and J ends lost 2 bases and 3 bases respectively, with 7 bases between them. Germline CDR1 and CDR2: MNHNS and SASEGT. The CDR3 runs 13 residues. The chain is built from TRBV6-1 and TRBJ1-2; D may be TRBD1 (5 bases). Material for sequencing was peripheral blood. The TCR was taken from a woman in her 70s with acute or convalescent COVID-19. CDR3 amino acids: CASSETGHYGYTF. Here the CDR3 DNA reads TGTGCCAGCAGTGAAACAGGTCACTATGGCTACACCTTC.